Listed below are T cell receptor beta chains from one sample, sequenced in a study of cytomegalovirus exposure and HLA in healthy donors. TCRdb's table, derived via immunoSEQ multiplex PCR, lists solely in-frame clones and lacks some. The sample holds some 130,000 clones; roughly 78% are singletons and the top ten take 1%. Sequenced material: PBMCs. The origin of the receptors is a man aged 35 to 55 in good health and CMV-seronegative. CDR3s include the opening cysteine and the closing phenylalanine or tryptophan. The D gene is left open where the match is weak. Some rows mark clone size as missing; the rest say once, few, many or name a class of expanded clone.

j_gene: TRBJ2-1; v_gene: TRBV6-1; abundance: .; d_gene: TRBD2; CDR3aa: CASSEPGLAGANEQFF; CDR3nt: TGTGCCAGCAGTGAACCGGGACTAGCGGGAGCCAATGAGCAGTTCTTC
j_gene: TRBJ1-4; v_gene: TRBV9; abundance: .; d_gene: .; CDR3aa: CASSAGEKLFF; CDR3nt: TGTGCCAGCAGCGCGGGGGAAAAACTGTTTTTT
j_gene: TRBJ2-3; v_gene: TRBV6-5; abundance: .; d_gene: TRBD1; CDR3aa: CASSYSTTGTDTQYF; CDR3nt: TGTGCCAGCAGTTACTCGACGACAGGGACAGATACGCAGTATTTT
j_gene: TRBJ2-5; v_gene: TRBV7-8; abundance: .; d_gene: TRBD1; CDR3aa: CASSPLSGGQGGETQYF; CDR3nt: TGTGCCAGCAGCCCGCTGTCGGGTGGACAGGGTGGAGAGACCCAGTACTTC
j_gene: TRBJ1-1; v_gene: TRBV2; abundance: .; d_gene: .; CDR3aa: CASTEVQMNTEAFF; CDR3nt: TGTGCCAGCACCGAGGTTCAAATGAACACTGAAGCTTTCTTT
j_gene: TRBJ2-7; v_gene: TRBV7-9; abundance: .; d_gene: .; CDR3aa: CASSLPGYSYEQYF; CDR3nt: TGTGCCAGCAGCCTTCCAGGGTATTCTTACGAGCAGTACTTC
j_gene: TRBJ1-1; v_gene: TRBV29-1; abundance: .; d_gene: TRBD1; CDR3aa: CSVDRTGDTEAFF; CDR3nt: TGCAGCGTTGACAGGACAGGGGACACTGAAGCTTTCTTT
j_gene: TRBJ2-7; v_gene: TRBV5-1; abundance: .; d_gene: TRBD1; CDR3aa: CASSSQGLSYEQYF; CDR3nt: TGCGCCAGCAGCTCACAGGGGCTATCCTACGAGCAGTACTTC
j_gene: TRBJ1-1; v_gene: TRBV30; abundance: once; d_gene: .; CDR3aa: CAWSGRGGTEAFF; CDR3nt: TGTGCCTGGAGTGGCAGGGGCGGCACTGAAGCTTTCTTT
j_gene: TRBJ2-3; v_gene: TRBV28; abundance: few; d_gene: .; CDR3aa: CASRTTSTDTQYF; CDR3nt: TGTGCCAGCAGGACTACTAGCACAGATACGCAGTATTTT